The 6 T cell receptor beta chains in this list originate from one sample, sequenced in a study of OX40 agonist ivuxolimab in advanced cancers. Method: immunoSEQ multiplex PCR; TCRdb's copy keeps in-frame clones and lacks some. The data show about 70,000 clones, 75% to 90% seen once. The specimen comprised CD4+ or CD8+ T cells sorted from blood, sampled in a trial of the OX40 agonist ivuxolimab. All receptors come from an adult with an advanced solid tumor such as melanoma, head and neck, liver or kidney cancer.

The chain employs TRBV30 and TRBJ1-2; D gene unclear. The V end lost 1 base, the J end lost 4 bases, and 4 bases lay between the germline ends. Per germline, CDR1 GTSNPN and CDR2 SVGIG (reference sequence). This CDR3 contains 11 residues. The CDR3 loop reads CAWSGGYGYTF. The CDR3 DNA reads TGTGCCTGGAGTGGAGGCTATGGCTACACCTTC. The full variable domain, rest sourced from reference TRBV30 and TRBJ1-2, is SQTIHQWPATLVQPVGSPLSLECTVEGTSNPNLYWYRQAAGRGLQLLFYSVGIGQISSEVPQNLSASRPQDRQFILSSKKLLLSDSGFYLCAWSGGYGYTFGSGTRLTVV.

The gene calls are TRBV29-1 and TRBJ1-1, with a tentative D call TRBD1 (5 bases). V was pared by 4 bases and J by 0 bases, with 9 bases between. The CDR3 spans 13 residues. CDR1 is SQVTM and CDR2 is ANQGSEA in the germline V gene. For the CDR3, the DNA is TGCAGCGTTGCGGCAGGGATGAACACTGAAGCTTTCTTT. This translates into CSVAAGMNTEAFF.

This clone appeared a few times. This CDR3 is also generated by other DNA sequences in the sample. The rearrangement joins TRBV18 to TRBJ2-7; 7 bases align to TRBD1. This CDR3 is built from 14 residues. Germline V gene sequence: CDR1 KGHSH, CDR2 LQKENI. With V trimmed by 2 bases and J by 3 bases, 4 bases remained unmatched. CDR3 DNA sequence: TGTGCCAGCTCACCATCAGGGGGTCTCTACGAGCAGTACTTC. Translated, it gives CASSPSGGLYEQYF.

The chain recombines TRBV29-1 with TRBJ2-7; D unclear. Trimming stripped 0 bases from V and 2 bases from J, with 8 bases between. This CDR3 is built from 13 residues. Germline V gene data show CDR1 as SQVTM and CDR2 as ANQGSEA. The CDR3 nucleotides read TGCAGCGTTGAAGATCGGCAGACCTACGAGCAGTACTTC. This encodes CSVEDRQTYEQYF.

The genes are TRBV7-9 and TRBJ2-1; TRBD2 aligns across 7 bases. The V segment lost 5 bases and the J segment 12 bases; nucleotides outside the gene matches: 13. This CDR3 has 14 residues. The germline V gene encodes CDR1 SEHNR and CDR2 FQNEAQ (reference sequence). The CDR3 DNA reads as TGTGCCAGCAGCCCACGGCGGACTAGAGAGGTGCAGTTCTTC. This encodes CASSPRRTREVQFF.

The rearrangement uses TRBV7-2 and TRBJ2-3; 10 bases are shared with TRBD2. With 4 bases clipped from V and 3 bases from J, the junction kept 4 bases outside the gene matches. Per germline, CDR1 SGHTA and CDR2 FQGNSA. The CDR3 is made up of 15 amino acids. CDR3 protein: CASSYSGGRTDTQYF. CDR3 nucleotide sequence: TGTGCCAGCAGCTATAGCGGGGGGAGGACAGATACGCAGTATTTT. The entire variable domain, with the rest obtained from reference TRBV7-2 and TRBJ2-3, is as follows: GAGVSQSPSNKVTEKGKDVELRCDPISGHTALYWYRQSLGQGLEFLIYFQGNSAPDKSGLPSDRFSAERTGGSVSTLTIQRTQQEDSAVYLCASSYSGGRTDTQYFGPGTRLTVL.